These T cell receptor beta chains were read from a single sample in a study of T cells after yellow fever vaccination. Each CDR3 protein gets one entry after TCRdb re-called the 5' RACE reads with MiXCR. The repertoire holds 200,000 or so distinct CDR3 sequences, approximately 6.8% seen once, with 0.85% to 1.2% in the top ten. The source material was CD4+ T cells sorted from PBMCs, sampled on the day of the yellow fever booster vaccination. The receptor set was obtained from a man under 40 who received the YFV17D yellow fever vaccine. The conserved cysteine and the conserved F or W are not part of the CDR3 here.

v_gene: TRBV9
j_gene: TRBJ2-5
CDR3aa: ASSVAGGQETQY

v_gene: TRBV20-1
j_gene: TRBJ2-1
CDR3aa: SAPRSSASNEQF

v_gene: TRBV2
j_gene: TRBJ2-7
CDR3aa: ASSRDILSYEQY

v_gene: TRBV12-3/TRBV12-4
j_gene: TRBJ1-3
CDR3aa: ASSLRGTPGNTIY

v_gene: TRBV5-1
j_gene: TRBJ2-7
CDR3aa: ASSLGGQRNEQY

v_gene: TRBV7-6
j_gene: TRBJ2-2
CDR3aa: ASSLGENTGELF

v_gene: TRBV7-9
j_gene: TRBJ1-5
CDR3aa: ASSPSTDQPQH

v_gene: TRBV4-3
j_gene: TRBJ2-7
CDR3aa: ASSRRIGYEQY

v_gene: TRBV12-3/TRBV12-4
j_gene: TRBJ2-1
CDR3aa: ASSLPTRGEQF

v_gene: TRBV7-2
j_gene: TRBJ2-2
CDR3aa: ASSLPTTGELF

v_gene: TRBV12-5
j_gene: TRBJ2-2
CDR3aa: ASGLVLAGTGELF

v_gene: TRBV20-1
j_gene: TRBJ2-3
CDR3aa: SATLGTDTQY

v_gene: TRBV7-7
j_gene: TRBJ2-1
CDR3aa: ASSIGTSGRNEQF

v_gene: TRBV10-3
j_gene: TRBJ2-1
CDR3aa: AISEPVRGQF

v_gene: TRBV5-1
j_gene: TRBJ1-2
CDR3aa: ASSLDTRNYGYT

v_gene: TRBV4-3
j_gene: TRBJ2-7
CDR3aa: ASSQEPHRGTYEQY

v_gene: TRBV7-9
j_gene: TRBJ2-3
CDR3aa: ASRREGLSTDTQY

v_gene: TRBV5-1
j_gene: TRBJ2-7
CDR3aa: ASSLAWGNSYEQY

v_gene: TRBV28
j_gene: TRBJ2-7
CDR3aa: ASSLAGNYEQY

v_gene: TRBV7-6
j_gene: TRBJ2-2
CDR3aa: ASSLVSTGELF

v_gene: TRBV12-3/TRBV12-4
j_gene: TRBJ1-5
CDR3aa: ASSLGQGKRNQPQH

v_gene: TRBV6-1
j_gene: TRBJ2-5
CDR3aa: ASSPERQTQETQY

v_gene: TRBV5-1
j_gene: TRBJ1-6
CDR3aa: ASSNGTGNSPLH

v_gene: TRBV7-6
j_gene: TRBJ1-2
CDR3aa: ASSYSQGSGYT

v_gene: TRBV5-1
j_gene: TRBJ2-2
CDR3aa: ASSSWVGTGELF

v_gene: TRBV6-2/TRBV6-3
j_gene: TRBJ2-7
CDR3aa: ASSNDRGRVEQY

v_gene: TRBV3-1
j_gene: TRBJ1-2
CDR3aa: ASSPGDRSPYGYT

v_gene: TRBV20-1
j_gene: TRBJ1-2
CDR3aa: SAVEGLRGYT

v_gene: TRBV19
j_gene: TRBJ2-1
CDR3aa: AATVEVGFFHEQF

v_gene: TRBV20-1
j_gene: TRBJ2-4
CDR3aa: SARKTAAKNIQY

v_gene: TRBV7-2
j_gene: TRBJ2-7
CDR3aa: ASSLTGSHEQY

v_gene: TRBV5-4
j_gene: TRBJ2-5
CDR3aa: ASSTQETQY

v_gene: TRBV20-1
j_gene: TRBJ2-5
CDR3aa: SANGGVQETQY

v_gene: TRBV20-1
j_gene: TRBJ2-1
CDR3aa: SAHLGTSSREQF

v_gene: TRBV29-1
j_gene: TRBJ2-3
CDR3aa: SASQGVPTDTQY

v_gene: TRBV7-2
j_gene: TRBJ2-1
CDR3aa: ASSLLSGANEQF

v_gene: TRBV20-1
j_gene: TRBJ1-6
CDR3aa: SARVRNSPLH

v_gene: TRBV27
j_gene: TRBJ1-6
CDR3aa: ASTLQGDLKSPLH

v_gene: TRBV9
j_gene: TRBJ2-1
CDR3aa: ASSVSSSPYNEQF

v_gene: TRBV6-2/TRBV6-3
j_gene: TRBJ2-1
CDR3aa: ASSYGGILYNEQF

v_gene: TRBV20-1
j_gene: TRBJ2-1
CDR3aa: CARDPAGGGNEQF

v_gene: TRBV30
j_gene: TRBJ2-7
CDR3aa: AWSGPNRGRFEQY

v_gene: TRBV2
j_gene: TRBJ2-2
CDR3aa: ASSANRGRNTGELF

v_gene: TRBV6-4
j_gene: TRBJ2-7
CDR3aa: ASSAPTYEQY

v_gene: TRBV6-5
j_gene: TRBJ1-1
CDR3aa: ASSYIPGKNTEAF

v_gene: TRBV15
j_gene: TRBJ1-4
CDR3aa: ATSADRGNEKLF

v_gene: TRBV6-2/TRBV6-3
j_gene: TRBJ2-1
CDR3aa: ASESNADRIIERGTHNEQF